The 16 T cell receptor beta chains reported below all come from one sample, sequenced in a study of beta chain features in type 1 diabetes. No antigen is known for these receptors. Sequenced material consisted of expressed TCRB transcripts (all of the isolated RNA was reverse transcribed). Profiling relied on immunoSEQ multiplex PCR, and the TCRdb table lists in-frame clones only, not all of them. The repertoire holds 500,000 to 850,000 clones, about 14% seen once, with approximately 0.042% in the top ten. General observations from the study: People with Type 1 diabetes carried modestly yet significantly shorter TCRB CDR3s in all four CD4+ subsets.

Source material: naive CD4+ T cells from blood. These receptors came from a man between 18 and 29 years old with type 1 diabetes.

This rearrangement joins TRBV5-1 to TRBJ2-1; 8 bases are a match to TRBD1. Germline CDR1 is SGHRS and CDR2 is YFSETQ. CDR3 size: 16 residues. The J segment lost 2 bases and the V segment lost 4 bases, leaving 8 bases of the junction unmatched. The CDR3 sequence: CASSPNPTGAYNEQFF. CDR3 DNA: TGCGCCAGCAGCCCGAACCCGACAGGGGCCTACAATGAGCAGTTCTTC.

V usage is TRBV5-1 and J usage is TRBJ2-6; 7 bases align to TRBD1. CDR1 and CDR2 from the germline V gene are SGHRS and YFSETQ. This CDR3 has 16 amino acids. V shed 1 base and J 4 bases; nucleotides not matched to a gene: 5. CDR3 protein: CASSLRQGPGANVLTF. The CDR3 DNA sequence: TGCGCCAGCAGCTTGCGACAGGGTCCAGGGGCCAACGTCCTGACTTTC.

This clone was found a few times. This CDR3 is CASRRQLYQETQYF. For the CDR3, the DNA is TGTGCCAGCAGGCGACAGCTTTACCAAGAGACCCAGTACTTC. The chain carries TRBV28 and TRBJ2-5; TRBD1 is a possible D gene (5 bases). The CDR3 sequence is 14 residues long. Germline V gene sequence: CDR1 MDHEN, CDR2 SYDVKM. V was pared by 6 bases and J by 0 bases, with 11 bases between.

Turning to this clone: Germline is not matched at one junction end, which may reflect a read error. The CDR3 bases are TGCAGCGTTGAAAGAGGACTAGCGGGGGGGCCGCTCTTC. Translating gives CSVERGLAGGPLF. The chain combines TRBV29-1 with TRBJ2-1, with TRBD2 matching over 15 bases. Looked up from germline, CDR1 is SQVTM and CDR2 is ANQGSEA. CDR3 length equals 13 residues.

This clone was recorded a few times. V gene TRBV9 combines with J gene TRBJ2-7; 12 nucleotides agree with TRBD2. The CDR3 sequence is 16 residues long. Germline loops: CDR1 SGDLS, CDR2 YYNGEE. Germline trimming cut 2 bases from V and 8 bases from J; bases unmatched to any gene: 11. The CDR3 DNA follows: TGTGCCAGCAGCGTCGGACTAGCGGGGCTACCCTCGCAGCAGTACTTC. This sequence encodes CASSVGLAGLPSQQYF.

This clone has only a few counts. V usage is TRBV9 and J usage is TRBJ2-3, with D unclear. The CDR3 is 15 amino acids. Germline V gene sequence: CDR1 SGDLS, CDR2 YYNGEE. The V end lost 2 bases, the J end lost 2 bases, and 12 bases lay between the germline ends. The CDR3 DNA reads as TGTGCCAGCAGCGTCCAAGGCCAGTCCACAGATACGCAGTATTTT. This codes for CASSVQGQSTDTQYF.

CDR3 in DNA: TGTGCCAGCAGTGAAGGGACAGGGAGCCACGAGCAGTACTTC. It specifies CASSEGTGSHEQYF. This rearrangement joins TRBV2 to TRBJ2-7; 8 bases fit TRBD1. CDR1 and CDR2 (germline): SNHLY, FYNNEI. The CDR3 is 14 amino acids. The V gene end was trimmed by 1 base and the J gene end by 5 bases; junction bases not matched to a gene: 4. The whole variable domain, filled in from reference TRBV2 and TRBJ2-7, reads EPEVTQTPSHQVTQMGQEVILRCVPISNHLYFYWYRQILGQKVEFLVSFYNNEISEKSEIFDDQFSVERPDGSNFTLKIRSTKLEDSAMYFCASSEGTGSHEQYFGPGTRLTVT.

The chain employs TRBV29-1 and TRBJ1-4, with D possibly being TRBD1 (5 bases). Trimming pared 1 base from V and 7 bases from J, leaving 10 bases between. Germline lookup yields CDR1 SQVTM and CDR2 ANQGSEA. CDR3 size: 13 residues. The CDR3 nucleotides read TGCAGCGTTGAAGGGGGCGCATCTGAAAAACTGTTTTTT. Encoded protein: CSVEGGASEKLFF. The full variable domain, rest sourced from reference TRBV29-1 and TRBJ1-4, is SAVISQKPSRDICQRGTSLTIQCQVDSQVTMMFWYRQQPGQSLTLIATANQGSEATYESGFVIDKFPISRPNLTFSTLTVSNMSPEDSSIYLCSVEGGASEKLFFGSGTQLSVL.

This rearrangement joins TRBV29-1 to TRBJ1-5; 7 bases map to TRBD1. With 6 bases clipped from V and 1 base from J, the junction kept 12 bases outside the gene matches. Germline loops: CDR1 SQVTM, CDR2 ANQGSEA. CDR3 length: 16 residues. In nucleotides, the CDR3 is TGCAGCGTGGGTCAGGGGGAAGGAGGCAGCAATCAGCCCCAGCATTTT. Translation gives CSVGQGEGGSNQPQHF.

This clone was counted a few times. The chain recombines TRBV11-3 with TRBJ2-1; the D gene is possibly TRBD1 (6 bases). The V end lost 0 bases, the J end lost 8 bases, and 17 bases lay between the germline ends. CDR3 length: 16 residues. Germline-derived CDR1 and CDR2 are SGHNT and YENEEA. CDR3 protein: CASSLDGGRVSHEQFF. Written as DNA, the CDR3 is TGTGCCAGCAGCTTAGATGGGGGCAGGGTCAGCCATGAGCAGTTCTTC.

The genes are TRBV4-1 and TRBJ2-7; 7 bases line up with TRBD1. Losses at the gene ends were 6 bases for V and 3 bases for J; bases not matched to a gene: 8. The CDR3 length is 14 residues. CDR1 and CDR2 from the germline V gene are MGHRA and YSYEKL. This CDR3 reads CASRDTGAHYEQYF. Written as DNA, the CDR3 is TGCGCCAGCAGGGACACAGGGGCTCACTACGAGCAGTACTTC.

The rearrangement links TRBV5-4 to TRBJ2-3; D is possibly TRBD2 (6 bases). The CDR3 spans 15 residues. From germline, CDR1 is SGHNT and CDR2 YYREEE (reference sequence). V shed 6 bases and J shed 1 base, with 15 bases lying between them. CDR3 sequence (DNA): TGTGCCAGCACCCACTCCGGGGGAGGCACAGATACGCAGTATTTT. It yields the protein CASTHSGGGTDTQYF.

This clone was seen a few times. Other DNA sequences in this specimen translate into the identical CDR3. The chain employs TRBV28 and TRBJ1-2, with D unclear. This CDR3 is 12 amino acids long. With 6 bases removed from V and 4 bases from J, the gap between germline ends came to 9 bases. Germline CDR1 is MDHEN and CDR2 is SYDVKM. CDR3: CASSPEGYGYTF. Here the CDR3 DNA reads TGTGCCAGCAGCCCTGAGGGCTATGGCTACACCTTC.

This chain joins TRBV4-1 and TRBJ2-2; TRBD2 aligns across 13 bases. Germline-derived CDR1 and CDR2 are MGHRA and YSYEKL. The length of the CDR3 is 19 residues. V trimming: 1 base; J trimming: 7 bases; junction bases outside the gene matches: 12. CDR3 sequence: CASSQASPGLAGSGGELFF. The CDR3 region has the DNA TGCGCCAGCAGCCAAGCTTCTCCGGGACTAGCGGGGAGTGGCGGGGAGCTGTTTTTT.

The CDR3 loop reads CASSLGITNTGELFF. For the CDR3, the DNA is TGTGCCAGCAGCCTCGGGATTACGAACACCGGGGAGCTGTTTTTT. The rearrangement uses TRBV7-2 and TRBJ2-2, with TRBD2 as a possible D gene (5 bases). Trimming pared 5 bases from V and 0 bases from J, leaving 10 bases between. The CDR3 has 15 amino acids. The germline CDR1 and CDR2 sequences are SGHTA and FQGNSA.

This clone was counted a few times. The chain uses TRBV30 and TRBJ2-3; 10 bases are a match to TRBD2. The V gene's germline CDR1 is GTSNPN and CDR2 SVGIG (reference sequence). The CDR3 has 14 amino acids. V lost 4 bases to trimming and J lost 4 bases; unmatched junction nucleotides: 5. The CDR3 region has the DNA TGTGCCTGGATGGAACTAGCGGGACCAGATACGCAGTATTTT. Its protein is CAWMELAGPDTQYF.